This T cell receptor beta chain is drawn from a study of cytomegalovirus exposure and HLA in healthy donors. Study outcomes and limitations: A cluster of highly shared sequence variants was likely a sequencing artifact.

CDR3 length: 17 residues. CDR1 is MNHEY, CDR2 SMNVEV, per germline (reference sequence). Trimming stripped 6 bases from V and 5 bases from J, with 23 bases between. PCR amplification relied on 60 Vbeta primers (plus 13 Jbeta primers). The data were produced by immunoSEQ multiplex PCR, yet TCRdb's version contains in-frame clones alone and is incomplete. Of approximately 150,000 clones detected, 77% appear once; the ten largest clones hold 1.4% to 1.5%. A note on this clone: Its antigen is not identified.

V usage is TRBV27 and J usage is TRBJ2-1; D perhaps matches TRBD1 (9 bases). The TCR sequence derives from a woman aged 25 to 39 in good health and CMV-seropositive. Sequencing used PBMCs. CDR3 in amino acids: CASRVDRGGLANNEQFF. For the CDR3, the DNA is TGTGCCAGCAGGGTGGACAGGGGCGGACTAGCTAACAATGAGCAGTTCTTC.